The rows below give T cell receptor beta chains drawn from one sample of a study of Graves' ophthalmopathy and Graves' hyperthyroidism. Each CDR3 protein is one row after TCRdb ran MiXCR on the multiplex PCR reads. The profile shows a few hundred thousand distinct CDR3 sequences, about two fifths of them singletons. Sequenced input: peripheral blood or thyroid tissue (not recorded which). The receptor set was obtained from an adult man with Graves' hyperthyroidism. CDR3s include the opening cysteine and the closing phenylalanine or tryptophan. A D gene is named only where the DNA matches it firmly. Clone size is stated in some rows and not others, as once, few, many or a class when expanded.

size	D	V	J	DNA	CDR3
many	.	TRBV2	TRBJ1-1	TGTGCCAGCAGTTTAACCGGGACATTACGTACTGAAGCTTTCTTT	CASSLTGTLRTEAFF
.	.	TRBV7-2	TRBJ2-5	TGTGCCAGCAGCTTAGAACGGGGTACAGAGACCCAGTACTTC	CASSLERGTETQYF
few	.	TRBV5-1	TRBJ1-2	TGCGCCAGCAGCTTAGGACAGAACATTAACTATGGCTACACCTTC	CASSLGQNINYGYTF
few	.	TRBV19	TRBJ1-3	TGTGCCAGTAGTCCCCCGGGGGCGTCAGGAAACACCATATATTTT	CASSPPGASGNTIYF
few	.	TRBV29-1	TRBJ2-1	TGCAGCGTTGAAGTAGGGAGCCCCCGGTACAATGAGCAGTTCTTC	CSVEVGSPRYNEQFF
.	TRBD1	TRBV7-8	TRBJ1-5	TGTGCCAGCAGCCAAAGTGACAGGGGAGGACTCCAGCCCCAGCATTTT	CASSQSDRGGLQPQHF
many	TRBD1	TRBV2	TRBJ1-2	TGTGCCAGCAGGGGGGGGACAGTAGGCTACACCTTC	CASRGGTVGYTF
.	TRBD2	TRBV24-1	TRBJ2-3	TGTGCCACCGGTGATATGACTAGCGCGGATGCAGATACGCAGTATTTT	CATGDMTSADADTQYF
.	.	TRBV12-3/TRBV12-4	TRBJ1-4	TGTGCCAGCAGCTTAGCGGGGATGGGCGAAAAACTGTTTTTT	CASSLAGMGEKLFF
few	.	TRBV18	TRBJ2-5	TGTGCCAGCTCACCACGGAGTGACGAGACCCAGTACTTC	CASSPRSDETQYF
few	TRBD1	TRBV11-2	TRBJ2-7	TGTGCCAGCAGCTTCAACAGGGGGAGCCTCCAGTACTTC	CASSFNRGSLQYF
.	.	TRBV11-1	TRBJ1-1	TGTGCCAGCGTGATAAACACTGAAGCTTTCTTT	CASVINTEAFF
many	.	TRBV5-5	TRBJ2-7	TGTGCCAGCAGCTTGGAGGTGGGTTACGAGCAGTACTTC	CASSLEVGYEQYF
.	TRBD1	TRBV20-1	TRBJ1-1	TGCAGTGCCTTACCTCAGGGGGCGGAAGCTTTCTTT	CSALPQGAEAFF
many	.	TRBV2	TRBJ1-3	TGTGCCAGCAGTGAAACCGGGGTGGGTTCTGGAAACACCATATATTTT	CASSETGVGSGNTIYF
.	.	TRBV2	TRBJ1-5	TGTGCCAGCAGCGACAAGGGAAATCAGCCCCAGCATTTT	CASSDKGNQPQHF
.	.	TRBV7-2	TRBJ1-3	TGTGCCAGCAGCTTACGGACTAGCGGGGTTGGCGGAAACACCATATATTTT	CASSLRTSGVGGNTIYF
.	.	TRBV7-2	TRBJ1-4	TGTGCCAGCAGCTCCCGCGACCTATTTATTGAAAAACTGTTTTTT	CASSSRDLFIEKLFF
.	.	TRBV10-3	TRBJ2-7	TGTGCCATCAGTGGCACCCTGGTCTACGAGCAGTACTTC	CAISGTLVYEQYF
.	.	TRBV4-1	TRBJ1-5	TGCGCCAGCAGCCAAGAACGGGAAAATCAGCCCCAGCATTTT	CASSQERENQPQHF
.	TRBD2	TRBV12-3/TRBV12-4	TRBJ2-7	TGTGCCAGCAGTCTCGACACCGGGACTAGCGGTTCGCAGTACTTC	CASSLDTGTSGSQYF
many	.	TRBV12-3/TRBV12-4	TRBJ1-2	TGTGCCAGCAGCCCTCAAGTATCTGGCTACACCTTC	CASSPQVSGYTF
.	.	TRBV2	TRBJ2-7	TGTGCCAGCTTAGCAGGAGAGGCGGAGCAGTACTTC	CASLAGEAEQYF
few	.	TRBV6-6	TRBJ1-1	TGTGCCAGCAGCTCCAAGTCCTTGTCGGGCGGGGCTGAAGCTTTCTTT	CASSSKSLSGGAEAFF
.	.	TRBV7-9	TRBJ2-2	TGTGCCAGCAGCTTTGGCTTGGGGGAGCTGTTTTTT	CASSFGLGELFF
.	TRBD1	TRBV2	TRBJ1-1	TGTGCCAGCAGTTTTATGGGGACAGGGGGAAAGAACACTGAAGCTTTCTTT	CASSFMGTGGKNTEAFF
.	.	TRBV29-1	TRBJ2-7	TGCAGCGGAGGACAGTACAATGAGCAGTACTTC	CSGGQYNEQYF
.	.	TRBV2	TRBJ1-3	TGTGCCAGCGGCTGGCTTGGGGGGGCGGGAAACACCATATATTTT	CASGWLGGAGNTIYF
.	TRBD1	TRBV19	TRBJ1-4	TGTGCCAGTAATCGGGGACAGCGTAATGAAAAACTGGTTTTT	CASNRGQRNEKLVF
many	TRBD1	TRBV5-5	TRBJ1-6	TGTGCCAGCAGCCGATGGGACAGTACCTCACCCCTCCACTTT	CASSRWDSTSPLHF
.	.	TRBV18	TRBJ1-4	TGTGCCAGCTCACCATCCGCGGGTGAAAAACTGTTTTTT	CASSPSAGEKLFF
.	.	TRBV15	TRBJ1-5	TGTGCCACCAGCAGGACAGCGGGGGATAGCAATCAGCCCCAGCATTTT	CATSRTAGDSNQPQHF
.	TRBD2	TRBV7-9	TRBJ2-5	TGTGCCAGCAGCTGGGGGAGCGGGAGAAAGACCCAGTACTTC	CASSWGSGRKTQYF
.	TRBD2	TRBV2	TRBJ2-7	TGTGCCAGCAGTTTGCCGAACACCGGGGGGGCCTACGAGCAGTACTTC	CASSLPNTGGAYEQYF
many	.	TRBV14	TRBJ1-6	TGTGCCAGCAGCCAGGTGGGCGGAATAAATTCACCCCTCCACTTT	CASSQVGGINSPLHF
many	TRBD1	TRBV13	TRBJ1-2	TGTGCCAGCAGCTTAGGACAGGGGGGAAATGGCTACACCTTC	CASSLGQGGNGYTF
many	.	TRBV6-6	TRBJ1-5	TGTGCCAGCACGAGGGCTACAGATCAGCCCCAGCATTTT	CASTRATDQPQHF
many	.	TRBV2	TRBJ1-4	TGTGCCAGCATCGGAGTAGGGGGTGAAAAACTGTTTTTT	CASIGVGGEKLFF
many	TRBD1	TRBV7-9	TRBJ1-2	TGTGCCAGCAGCTTACCGACAGGGATTATCACCTTC	CASSLPTGIITF
many	.	TRBV20-1	TRBJ1-1	TGCAGTGCTAGGACCCCGGGCGCCCCGGGCACTGAAGCTTTCTTT	CSARTPGAPGTEAFF
many	TRBD1	TRBV2	TRBJ1-2	TGTGCCAGCAAAACCACCTCGGGACAGGGGGCTTCTGGCTACACCTTC	CASKTTSGQGASGYTF
.	.	TRBV5-1	TRBJ2-7	TGCGCCAGCAGCAAAAGCTCCTACGAGCAGTACTTC	CASSKSSYEQYF
many	TRBD1	TRBV13	TRBJ1-2	TGTGCCAGCAGCCGACAGGGCTATGGCTACACCTTC	CASSRQGYGYTF
many	.	TRBV29-1	TRBJ2-7	TGCAGCGCTTTAGACCCACTGAGCTCCTACGAGCAGTACTTC	CSALDPLSSYEQYF
many	.	TRBV7-6	TRBJ1-5	TGTGCCAGCAGCTTATCAGGGACGAGTCAGCCCCAGCATTTT	CASSLSGTSQPQHF
many	.	TRBV6-6	TRBJ1-6	TGTGCCAGCGGGGGTGTCAATTCACCCCTCCACTTT	CASGGVNSPLHF
.	.	TRBV2	TRBJ2-7	TGTGCCAGCAGGACCAGCTACAATGAGCAGTACTTC	CASRTSYNEQYF
many	TRBD1	TRBV20-1	TRBJ1-6	TGCAGTGCTTCCGGGACAGATTTGAATTCACCCCTCCACTTT	CSASGTDLNSPLHF
many	.	TRBV7-8	TRBJ1-3	TGTGCCAGCAGCTTAGTTGCCACCTCTGGAAACACCATATATTTT	CASSLVATSGNTIYF
.	.	TRBV25-1	TRBJ2-5	TGTGCCAGCAGTGGAGAAGGTCCCGGGGGTCTGGAGACCCAGTACTTC	CASSGEGPGGLETQYF
many	TRBD1	TRBV28	TRBJ2-7	TGTGCCAGCGGGCAGGGGGCCTACGAGCAGTACTTC	CASGQGAYEQYF